This is a list of T cell receptor beta chains from one sample in a study of response to subunit inactivated influenza vaccine. TCRdb passed the RT-PCR reads through MiXCR, listing each CDR3 protein once. The table records roughly 700,000 distinct CDR3 sequences, approximately 15% of them present only once. The specimen comprised PBMCs from blood, sampled around 15 days before vaccination. These receptors were obtained from a man between 45 and 60 years old who received an inactivated influenza vaccine. Both conserved end residues are part of each CDR3. The order of the fields is D gene, clone size, V gene, J gene, CDR3 protein, CDR3 DNA. D genes are given only for firm matches. The size field is filled for only some rows; it gives once, few, many or a size class.

>TRBD2|.|TRBV7-9|TRBJ2-1
CASSSPGASGSRNEQFF
TGTGCCAGCAGCTCGCCGGGGGCTAGCGGGTCGCGTAATGAGCAGTTCTTC
>.|many|TRBV12-3/TRBV12-4|TRBJ2-2
CASKTTGELFF
TGTGCCAGCAAGACCACCGGGGAGCTGTTTTTT
>TRBD1|.|TRBV11-3|TRBJ2-7
CASSRVRDRVISEQYF
TGTGCCAGCAGTAGGGTCCGGGACAGGGTTATTTCTGAGCAGTACTTC
>TRBD1|few|TRBV7-8|TRBJ1-2
CASSLGSGGAPGGYTF
TGTGCCAGCAGCTTAGGGTCAGGGGGCGCCCCGGGTGGCTACACCTTC
>TRBD1|few|TRBV6-1|TRBJ1-3
CASSPGDRGGNTIYF
TGTGCCAGCAGCCCCGGGGACAGGGGTGGAAACACCATATATTTT
>TRBD2|many|TRBV7-9|TRBJ2-1
CASSLGGGGLNEQFF
TGTGCCAGCAGCTTAGGAGGCGGGGGGCTGAATGAGCAGTTCTTC
>.|.|TRBV11-2|TRBJ2-3
CASSSPKGILDTQYF
TGTGCCAGCAGCTCCCCTAAAGGGATTCTAGATACGCAGTATTTT
>.|few|TRBV7-9|TRBJ1-5
CASSFGEHQPQHF
TGTGCCAGCAGCTTTGGGGAACATCAGCCCCAGCATTTT
>.|few|TRBV28|TRBJ2-7
CASSSTGPPFYEQYF
TGTGCCAGCAGTTCTACAGGGCCCCCCTTCTACGAGCAGTACTTC
>.|few|TRBV5-6|TRBJ2-3
CASSRVLSSTDTQYF
TGTGCCAGCAGCCGAGTGTTAAGTAGCACAGATACGCAGTATTTT
>.|few|TRBV7-2|TRBJ1-3
CASTSTGTYSGNTIYF
TGTGCCAGCACCTCAACCGGGACCTACTCTGGAAACACCATATATTTT
>.|many|TRBV3-1|TRBJ1-2
CASSQGGKTNYGYTF
TGTGCCAGCAGCCAAGGCGGGAAAACTAACTATGGCTACACCTTC
>.|many|TRBV5-1|TRBJ2-2
CASSLLGDTGELFF
TGTGCCAGCAGCTTATTGGGGGACACCGGGGAGCTGTTTTTT
>.|.|TRBV6-2/TRBV6-3|TRBJ2-4
CASSYRRDGAKNIQYF
TGTGCCAGCAGTTACCGGCGTGATGGGGCCAAAAACATTCAGTACTTC
>TRBD2|few|TRBV6-1|TRBJ2-1
CASSRLAIPNEQFF
TGTGCCAGCAGTCGACTAGCGATCCCCAATGAGCAGTTCTTC
>.|.|TRBV9|TRBJ2-2
CASSVGGLGFRETGELFF
TGTGCCAGCAGCGTAGGGGGACTTGGGTTTCGGGAAACCGGGGAGCTGTTTTTT
>TRBD2|few|TRBV10-1|TRBJ2-3
CASSDPGLESDTQYF
TGCGCCAGCAGTGACCCGGGACTAGAGTCAGATACGCAGTATTTT
>TRBD2|.|TRBV7-8|TRBJ2-2
CASSFSGRARNGELFF
TGTGCCAGCAGCTTTAGCGGGAGGGCCAGGAACGGGGAGCTGTTTTTT
>.|.|TRBV12-3/TRBV12-4|TRBJ1-2
CASSRRQNYGYTF
TGTGCCAGCAGTCGCCGCCAGAACTATGGCTACACCTTC
>.|many|TRBV25-1|TRBJ2-5
CASSEGEETQYF
TGTGCCAGCAGTGAAGGGGAAGAGACCCAGTACTTC
>TRBD2|.|TRBV7-2|TRBJ2-1
CASSLSGGLNNEQFF
TGTGCCAGCAGCTTAAGCGGGGGCCTGAACAATGAGCAGTTCTTC
>TRBD2|.|TRBV19|TRBJ2-1
CASSITGGGEQFF
TGTGCCAGTAGTATTACGGGAGGTGGTGAGCAGTTCTTC
>.|.|TRBV6-1|TRBJ2-2
CASRPTGTGTQLTGELFF
TGTGCCAGCAGACCGACAGGGACCGGGACTCAATTGACCGGGGAGCTGTTTTTT
>TRBD1|many|TRBV6-1|TRBJ1-5
CASRTGGSNQPQHF
TGTGCCAGCAGGACAGGGGGGAGCAATCAGCCCCAGCATTTT
>.|few|TRBV25-1|TRBJ1-1
CASSGPTVVTEAFF
TGTGCCAGCAGTGGCCCGACGGTTGTCACTGAAGCTTTCTTT
>TRBD2|few|TRBV27|TRBJ2-5
CASSPPGLAGETQYF
TGTGCCAGCAGCCCACCAGGACTAGCGGGAGAGACCCAGTACTTC
>.|few|TRBV6-1|TRBJ2-2
CASSQAVNTGELFF
TGTGCCAGCAGTCAAGCGGTTAACACCGGGGAGCTGTTTTTT
>.|.|TRBV28|TRBJ1-2
CASSFAQGESPYGYTF
TGTGCCAGCAGTTTCGCACAGGGCGAATCCCCCTATGGCTACACCTTC
>.|.|TRBV18|TRBJ1-1
CASSRQGTSTEAFF
TGTGCCAGCTCACGCCAGGGTACCTCCACTGAAGCTTTCTTT
>.|.|TRBV7-9|TRBJ2-2
CASSLPYINTGELFF
TGTGCCAGCAGCTTACCCTACATCAACACCGGGGAGCTGTTTTTT
>.|many|TRBV12-3/TRBV12-4|TRBJ1-5
CASRGLSGQPQHF
TGTGCCAGCCGAGGACTGAGTGGTCAGCCCCAGCATTTT
>.|many|TRBV12-3/TRBV12-4|TRBJ1-4
CASSFQQENEKLFF
TGTGCCAGCAGTTTTCAGCAGGAGAATGAAAAACTGTTTTTT
>TRBD1|.|TRBV18|TRBJ1-1
CASSPPGTGGSLAFF
TGTGCCAGCTCACCACCTGGGACAGGGGGTTCGCTAGCTTTCTTT